These 18 T cell receptor beta chains were all obtained from the same sample, sequenced in a study of CD8+ T cells in alopecia areata. Investigators isolated RNA and reverse transcribed it into cDNA to act as the sequencing template. Clones were read by immunoSEQ multiplex PCR, and TCRdb kept only the in-frame ones, dropping some. The data hold under 300,000 clones, with 67% observed a single time. The material was CD4+ T cells sorted from blood, obtained at week 0. Source of these receptors: a human donor with alopecia areata.

This clone was picked up a small number of times. The chain carries TRBV11-2 and TRBJ2-3, with TRBD2 matching over 9 bases. After removal of 5 bases from V and 1 base from J, the junction contained 10 bases not matched to a gene. This CDR3 is built from 17 residues. CDR1 and CDR2 from the germline V gene are SGHAT and FQNNGV. CDR3 region: CASSLWGLAGGTDTQYF. The CDR3 coding sequence is TGTGCCAGCAGCCTGTGGGGACTAGCCGGGGGCACAGATACGCAGTATTTT.

This chain joins TRBV6-5 and TRBJ1-2; the match to TRBD1 covers 7 bases. J lost 8 bases, V lost 2 bases, and 8 bases had no gene match. The CDR3 consists of 14 residues. The V gene's germline CDR1 is MNHEY and CDR2 SVGAGI. This CDR3 is CASSYRGQTSGYTF. The CDR3 nucleotides are TGTGCCAGCAGTTACAGGGGACAGACGAGCGGCTACACCTTC.

The V and J genes are TRBV13 and TRBJ1-1; D uncertain. CDR1 and CDR2 (germline): PRHDT, FYEKMQ (reference sequence). V was pared by 2 bases and J by 3 bases, with 10 bases between. There are 14 residues in the CDR3. Here the CDR3 DNA reads TGTGCCAGCAGCTTATTGAGACGGGACACTGAAGCTTTCTTT. This translates into CASSLLRRDTEAFF.

This sequence joins TRBV5-1 and TRBJ2-2; 7 nucleotides line up with TRBD2. The J segment lost 4 bases and the V segment lost 3 bases, leaving 6 bases of the junction unmatched. CDR3 length: 15 residues. Germline assignment: CDR1 SGHRS and CDR2 YFSETQ. The CDR3 region is CASSWNGGSTGELFF. Here the CDR3 DNA reads TGCGCCAGCAGCTGGAACGGGGGGAGCACCGGGGAGCTGTTTTTT. Drawing the rest from reference TRBV5-1 and TRBJ2-2, the complete variable domain is KAGVTQTPRYLIKTRGQQVTLSCSPISGHRSVSWYQQTPGQGLQFLFEYFSETQRNKGNFPGRFSGRQFSNSRSEMNVSTLELGDSALYLCASSWNGGSTGELFFGEGSRLTVL.

The CDR3, as DNA: TGTGCCAGCAGTTCCACGGTTCAGCCCCAGCATTTT. Its translation is CASSSTVQPQHF. The J gene is TRBJ1-5, the V gene TRBV27, with D hard to call. Germline assignment: CDR1 MNHEY and CDR2 SMNVEV (reference sequence). The V and J ends lost 4 bases and 6 bases respectively, with 7 bases between them. The CDR3 covers 12 residues.

V usage is TRBV9 and J usage is TRBJ2-2, with a possible D match to TRBD2 (6 bases). The germline CDR1 and CDR2 sequences are SGDLS and YYNGEE. This CDR3 has 16 amino acids. V shed 3 bases and J shed 2 bases, with 14 bases lying between them. The CDR3 DNA reads TGTGCCAGCAGCGCTCTAGCGCAGCCCAACACCGGGGAGCTGTTTTTT. As protein: CASSALAQPNTGELFF.

The gene calls are TRBV5-1 and TRBJ1-3; D possibly corresponds to TRBD1 (5 bases). Germline CDR1 and CDR2: SGHRS and YFSETQ. Trimming left V 4 bases short and J 1 base short, with 9 bases between. The CDR3 is 14 residues long. This CDR3 reads CASSRGGSGNTIYF. For the CDR3, the DNA is TGCGCCAGCAGCCGTGGGGGATCTGGAAACACCATATATTTT.

This clone has just one count. Other DNA variants within this sample encode the same CDR3. V gene TRBV6-6 combines with J gene TRBJ1-5; D unclear. With 6 bases removed from V and 1 base from J, the gap between germline ends came to 4 bases. CDR1 is MNHNY and CDR2 is SVGAGI in the germline V gene (reference sequence). This CDR3 has 12 residues. The CDR3 region has the DNA TGTGCCAGCAGGGGAAGCAATCAGCCCCAGCATTTT. It is translated as CASRGSNQPQHF.

The rearrangement links TRBV11-2 to TRBJ2-1; unclear D gene. The germline V gene has CDR1 SGHAT and CDR2 FQNNGV. Trimming cost V 2 bases and J 8 bases, with 10 bases left between them. This CDR3 region has 13 residues. CDR3 loop: CASSLFGRYEQFF. DNA of the CDR3: TGTGCCAGCAGCTTATTCGGACGGTATGAGCAGTTCTTC.

The CDR3 nucleotides are TGCGCCAGCAGCCAGTTCGAAGGTCAGCCCCAGCATTTT. Protein: CASSQFEGQPQHF. This chain uses TRBV4-1 with TRBJ1-5; no clear D. The CDR3 runs to 13 residues. The germline V gene has CDR1 MGHRA and CDR2 YSYEKL. The V end lost 3 bases, the J end lost 6 bases, and 9 bases lay between the germline ends.

The gene calls are TRBV6-5 and TRBJ1-6; no firm D call. The CDR3 is 12 residues long. Deletions cut 8 bases from V and 6 bases from J, with 8 bases between. The germline V gene encodes CDR1 MNHEY and CDR2 SVGAGI. Written as DNA, the CDR3 is TGTGCCAGCCGGCAGATTAATTCACCCCTCCACTTT. Translating gives CASRQINSPLHF.

The V call is TRBV14, the J call TRBJ1-1; D uncertain. V lost 0 bases, J lost 0 bases, and 5 bases lay in between. This CDR3 is built from 14 residues. The germline CDR1 and CDR2 sequences are SGHDN and FVKESK. The CDR3 DNA follows: TGTGCCAGCAGCCAAGATAGGGTGAACACTGAAGCTTTCTTT. Its protein product is CASSQDRVNTEAFF.

The chain links TRBV5-1 to TRBJ2-5; 9 bases are a match to TRBD2. Germline CDR1 SGHRS, CDR2 YFSETQ. Unmatched junction bases numbered 5, after V lost 5 bases and J lost 3 bases. The CDR3 extends over 14 amino acids. The DNA of the CDR3 is TGCGCCAGCAGTTCAGCGGGGGGAAAAGAGACCCAGTACTTC. Amino acid sequence: CASSSAGGKETQYF.

Worth noting for this clone: This specimen includes other DNA sequences encoding the same CDR3. The chain combines TRBV30 with TRBJ2-1; weak D call: TRBD1 (6 bases). Germline V lookup: CDR1 GTSNPN, CDR2 SVGIG (reference sequence). This CDR3 has 13 amino acids. V lost 0 bases and J 7 bases, leaving 10 bases between the germline ends. CDR3 DNA: TGTGCCTGGAGTGTACTAAGGGGGAATGAGCAGTTCTTC. Amino acid sequence: CAWSVLRGNEQFF.

This chain joins TRBV27 and TRBJ1-1; 7 bases are a match to TRBD1. This CDR3 is built from 14 residues. The germline V gene has CDR1 MNHEY and CDR2 SMNVEV (reference sequence). V lost 7 bases to trimming and J lost 1 base; unmatched junction nucleotides: 6. The CDR3: CASIRRQGNTEAFF. CDR3 nucleotides: TGTGCCAGCATCCGCAGACAGGGGAACACTGAAGCTTTCTTT.

This rearrangement joins TRBV4-2 to TRBJ2-5; 7 bases map to TRBD1. CDR1 and CDR2 from the germline V gene are LGHNA and YNFKEQ. The length of the CDR3 is 15 residues. V dropped 6 bases and J dropped 3; count of bases not matched to a gene: 10. The CDR3 DNA reads as TGTGCCAGCAGTCCTTCCGGGACAGTAGAAGAGACCCAGTACTTC. Translating gives CASSPSGTVEETQYF.

V is TRBV15 and J is TRBJ1-5, with a weak D call TRBD1 (5 bases). The CDR3 runs 15 residues. Germline V CDR1 and CDR2: LNHNV, YYDKDF (reference sequence). The germline V and J ends were trimmed by 5 bases and 4 bases, with 15 bases remaining between them. Written as DNA, the CDR3 is TGTGCCACCAGCCTTACGGGACGGATTAATCAGCCCCAGCATTTT. This codes for CATSLTGRINQPQHF.

The chain carries TRBV14 and TRBJ2-7; D uncertain. The CDR3 spans 11 residues. V was shortened by 3 bases and J by 0 bases, with 0 bases between the two germline ends. Looked up from germline, CDR1 is SGHDN and CDR2 is FVKESK. CDR3 loop: CASSHSYEQYF. The CDR3 nucleotides read TGTGCCAGCAGCCACTCCTACGAGCAGTACTTC. Complete variable domain (other parts from reference TRBV14 and TRBJ2-7): EAGVTQFPSHSVIEKGQTVTLRCDPISGHDNLYWYRRVMGKEIKFLLHFVKESKQDESGMPNNRFLAERTGGTYSTLKVQPAELEDSGVYFCASSHSYEQYFGPGTRLTVT.